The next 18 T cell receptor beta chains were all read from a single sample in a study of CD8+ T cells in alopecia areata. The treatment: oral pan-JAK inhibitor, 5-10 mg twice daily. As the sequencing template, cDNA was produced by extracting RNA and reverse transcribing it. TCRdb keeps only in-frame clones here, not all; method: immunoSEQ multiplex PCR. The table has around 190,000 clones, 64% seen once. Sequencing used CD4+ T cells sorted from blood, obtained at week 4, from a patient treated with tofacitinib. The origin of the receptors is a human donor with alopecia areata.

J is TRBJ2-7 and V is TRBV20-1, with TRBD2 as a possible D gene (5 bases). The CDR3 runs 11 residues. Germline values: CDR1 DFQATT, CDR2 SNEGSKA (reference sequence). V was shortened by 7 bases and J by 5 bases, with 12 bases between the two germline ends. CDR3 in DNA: TGCAGTGGTTTCGGGAAGAACGAGCAGTACTTC. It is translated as CSGFGKNEQYF.

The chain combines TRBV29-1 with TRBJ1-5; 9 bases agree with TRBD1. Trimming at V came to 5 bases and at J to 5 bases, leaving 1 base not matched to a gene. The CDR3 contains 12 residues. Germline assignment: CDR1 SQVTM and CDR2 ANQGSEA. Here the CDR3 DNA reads TGCAGCGTTCGACAGGGGGATCAGCCCCAGCATTTT. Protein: CSVRQGDQPQHF.

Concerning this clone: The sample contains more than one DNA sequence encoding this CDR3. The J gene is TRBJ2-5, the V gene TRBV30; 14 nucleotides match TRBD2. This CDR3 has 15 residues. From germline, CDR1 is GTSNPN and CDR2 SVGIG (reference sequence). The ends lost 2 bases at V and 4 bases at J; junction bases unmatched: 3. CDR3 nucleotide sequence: TGTGCCTGGAGTCGACTAGCGGGGGGGCGAGAGACCCAGTACTTC. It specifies CAWSRLAGGRETQYF.

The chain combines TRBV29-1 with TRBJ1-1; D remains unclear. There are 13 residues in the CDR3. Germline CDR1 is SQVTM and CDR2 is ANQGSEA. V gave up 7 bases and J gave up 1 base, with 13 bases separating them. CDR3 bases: TGCAGCGCCCGGGCCTCGGGGAACACTGAAGCTTTCTTT. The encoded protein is CSARASGNTEAFF.

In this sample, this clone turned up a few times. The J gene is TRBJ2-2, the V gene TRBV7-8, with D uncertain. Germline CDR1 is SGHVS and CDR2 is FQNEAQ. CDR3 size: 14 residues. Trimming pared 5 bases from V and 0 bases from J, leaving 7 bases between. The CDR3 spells CASSTVTNTGELFF. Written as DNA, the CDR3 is TGTGCCAGCAGCACCGTTACGAACACCGGGGAGCTGTTTTTT.

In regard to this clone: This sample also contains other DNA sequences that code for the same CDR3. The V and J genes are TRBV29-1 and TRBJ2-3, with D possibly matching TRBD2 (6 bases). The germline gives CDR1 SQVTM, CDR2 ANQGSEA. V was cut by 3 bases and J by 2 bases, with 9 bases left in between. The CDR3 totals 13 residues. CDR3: CSVERGSTDTQYF. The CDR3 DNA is TGCAGCGTTGAGCGGGGCTCCACAGATACGCAGTATTTT.

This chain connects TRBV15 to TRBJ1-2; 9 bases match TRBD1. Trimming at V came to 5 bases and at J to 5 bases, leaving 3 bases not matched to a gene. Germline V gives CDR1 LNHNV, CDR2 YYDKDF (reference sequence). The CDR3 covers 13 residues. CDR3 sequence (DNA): TGTGCCACCAGCGGGGGACAGGGATATGGCTACACCTTC. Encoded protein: CATSGGQGYGYTF.

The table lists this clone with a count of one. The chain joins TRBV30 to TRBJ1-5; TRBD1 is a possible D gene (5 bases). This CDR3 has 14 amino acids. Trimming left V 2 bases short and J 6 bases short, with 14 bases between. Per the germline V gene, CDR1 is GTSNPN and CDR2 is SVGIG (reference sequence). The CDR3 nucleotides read TGTGCCTGGAGTTTGGGGCTCTCTGTTCAGCCCCAGCATTTT. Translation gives CAWSLGLSVQPQHF.

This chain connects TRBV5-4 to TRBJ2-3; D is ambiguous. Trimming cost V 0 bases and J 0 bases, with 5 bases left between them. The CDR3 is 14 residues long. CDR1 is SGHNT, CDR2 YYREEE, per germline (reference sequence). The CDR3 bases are TGTGCCAGCAGCTTGGCATCTAGCACAGATACGCAGTATTTT. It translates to CASSLASSTDTQYF.

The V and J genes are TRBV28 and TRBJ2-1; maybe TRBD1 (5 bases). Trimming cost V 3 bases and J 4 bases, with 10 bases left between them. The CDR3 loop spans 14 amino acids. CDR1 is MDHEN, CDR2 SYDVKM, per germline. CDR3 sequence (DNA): TGTGCCAGCAGTTTGGCCAGGGTGTACAATGAGCAGTTCTTC. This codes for CASSLARVYNEQFF. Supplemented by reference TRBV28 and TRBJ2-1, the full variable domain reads DVKVTQSSRYLVKRTGEKVFLECVQDMDHENMFWYRQDPGLGLRLIYFSYDVKMKEKGDIPEGYSVSREKKERFSLILESASTNQTSMYLCASSLARVYNEQFFGPGTRLTVL.

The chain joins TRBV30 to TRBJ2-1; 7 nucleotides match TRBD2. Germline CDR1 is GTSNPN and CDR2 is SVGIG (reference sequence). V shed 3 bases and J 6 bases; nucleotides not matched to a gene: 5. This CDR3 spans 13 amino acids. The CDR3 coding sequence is TGTGCCTGGAGCGGGGGGTCCCTCAATGAGCAGTTCTTC. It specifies CAWSGGSLNEQFF.

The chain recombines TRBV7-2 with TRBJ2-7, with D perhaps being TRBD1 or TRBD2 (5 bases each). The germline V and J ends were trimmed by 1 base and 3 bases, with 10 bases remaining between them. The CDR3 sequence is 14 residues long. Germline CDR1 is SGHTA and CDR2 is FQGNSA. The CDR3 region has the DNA TGTGCCAGCAGCTTAGTCGAGGGGAACTACGAGCAGTACTTC. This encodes CASSLVEGNYEQYF.

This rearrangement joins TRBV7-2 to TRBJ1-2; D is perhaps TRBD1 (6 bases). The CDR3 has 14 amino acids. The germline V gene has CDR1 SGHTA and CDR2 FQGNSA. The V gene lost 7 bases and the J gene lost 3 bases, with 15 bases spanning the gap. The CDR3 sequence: CASTWTVSHYGYTF. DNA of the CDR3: TGTGCCAGCACCTGGACAGTTTCCCACTATGGCTACACCTTC.

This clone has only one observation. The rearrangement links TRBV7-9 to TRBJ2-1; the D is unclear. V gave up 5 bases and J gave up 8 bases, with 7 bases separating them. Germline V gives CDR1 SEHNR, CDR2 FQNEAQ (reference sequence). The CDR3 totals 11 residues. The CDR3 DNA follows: TGTGCCAGCAGCCCGCATTATGAGCAGTTCTTC. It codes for CASSPHYEQFF.

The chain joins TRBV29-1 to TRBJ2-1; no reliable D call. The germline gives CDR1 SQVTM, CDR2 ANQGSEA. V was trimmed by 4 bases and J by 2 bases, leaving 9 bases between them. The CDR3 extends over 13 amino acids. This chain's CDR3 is CSVVVQTYNEQFF. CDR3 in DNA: TGCAGCGTTGTCGTCCAGACCTACAATGAGCAGTTCTTC.

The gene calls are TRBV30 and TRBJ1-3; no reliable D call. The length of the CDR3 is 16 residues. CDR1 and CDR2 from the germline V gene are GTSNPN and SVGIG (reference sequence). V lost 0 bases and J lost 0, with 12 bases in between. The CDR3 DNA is TGTGCCTGGAGTGTAGGCAACCCTTACTCTGGAAACACCATATATTTT. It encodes CAWSVGNPYSGNTIYF. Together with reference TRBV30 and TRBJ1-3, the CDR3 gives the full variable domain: SQTIHQWPATLVQPVGSPLSLECTVEGTSNPNLYWYRQAAGRGLQLLFYSVGIGQISSEVPQNLSASRPQDRQFILSSKKLLLSDSGFYLCAWSVGNPYSGNTIYFGEGSWLTVV.

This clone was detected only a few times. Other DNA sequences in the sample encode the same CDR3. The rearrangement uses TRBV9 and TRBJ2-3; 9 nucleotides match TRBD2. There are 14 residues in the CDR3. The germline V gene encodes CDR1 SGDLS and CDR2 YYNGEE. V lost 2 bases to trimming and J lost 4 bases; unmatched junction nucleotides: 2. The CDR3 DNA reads TGTGCCAGCAGCGTCGGCGGGGGGGCAGATACGCAGTATTTT. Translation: CASSVGGGADTQYF.

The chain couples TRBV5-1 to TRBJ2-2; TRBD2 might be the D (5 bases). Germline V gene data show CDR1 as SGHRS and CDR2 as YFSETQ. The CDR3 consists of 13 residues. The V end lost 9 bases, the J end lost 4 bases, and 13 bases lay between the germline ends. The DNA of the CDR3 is TGCGCCACCCAGAGGGCGAGCACCGGGGAGCTGTTTTTT. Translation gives CATQRASTGELFF.